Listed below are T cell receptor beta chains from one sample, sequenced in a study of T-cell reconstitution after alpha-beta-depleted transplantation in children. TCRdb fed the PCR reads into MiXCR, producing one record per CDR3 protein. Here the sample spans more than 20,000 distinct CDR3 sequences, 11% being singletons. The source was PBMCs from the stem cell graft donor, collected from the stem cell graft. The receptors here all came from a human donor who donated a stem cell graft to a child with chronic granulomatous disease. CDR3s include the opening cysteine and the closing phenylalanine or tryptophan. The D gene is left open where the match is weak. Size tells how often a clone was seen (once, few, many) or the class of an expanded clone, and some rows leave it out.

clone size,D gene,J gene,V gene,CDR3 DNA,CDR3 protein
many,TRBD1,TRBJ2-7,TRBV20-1,TGCAGTGCTAGAGAGCGTACAGGGGCCTACGAGCAGTACTTC,CSARERTGAYEQYF
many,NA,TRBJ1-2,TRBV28,TGTGCCAGCAGCCCCCCCGGGGGCCGGTATGGCTACACCTTC,CASSPPGGRYGYTF
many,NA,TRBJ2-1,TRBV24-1,TGTGCCACCAGTGATTTAGACAGTGGGAATGAGCAGTTCTTC,CATSDLDSGNEQFF
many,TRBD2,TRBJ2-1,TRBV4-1,TGCGCCAGCAGCCAAGAGAGGAGCGGGAGTGCGGATGAGCAGTTCTTC,CASSQERSGSADEQFF
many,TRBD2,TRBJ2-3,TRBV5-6,TGTGCCAGCAGCCTGACTAGCGGGGGGACAGATACGCAGTATTTT,CASSLTSGGTDTQYF
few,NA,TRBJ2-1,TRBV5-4,TGTGCCAGCAGCTTGGGCGGGAAATTTATCAATGAGCAGTTCTTC,CASSLGGKFINEQFF
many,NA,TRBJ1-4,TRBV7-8,TGTGCCAGCAGCTTAGTAGGGCAGCAGTGGAATGAAAAACTGTTTTTT,CASSLVGQQWNEKLFF
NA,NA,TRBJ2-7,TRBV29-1,TGCAGCGTCGTCACGTCGGACGGACCCTACGAGCAGTACTTC,CSVVTSDGPYEQYF
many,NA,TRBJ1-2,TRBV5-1,TGCGCCAGCAGCTTGGAGCTCGCAGACTATGGCTACACCTTC,CASSLELADYGYTF
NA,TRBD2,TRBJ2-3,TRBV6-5,TGTGCCAGCAGTTACTCGAAGGTTTTAGCGGGAGTCACAGATACGCAGTATTTT,CASSYSKVLAGVTDTQYF
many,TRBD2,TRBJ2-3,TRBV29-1,TGCAGCGCCCTGGGCCTTAGCGGGGGGGATACGCAGTATTTT,CSALGLSGGDTQYF
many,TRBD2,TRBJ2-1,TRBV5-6,TGTGCCAGCAGTCTCCGACTAGCGGGGATCGATGAGCAGTTCTTC,CASSLRLAGIDEQFF
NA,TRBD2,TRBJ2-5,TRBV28,TGTGCCAGCAGTTTGGGGACTAGCGGGAGTGGGACCCAGTACTTC,CASSLGTSGSGTQYF
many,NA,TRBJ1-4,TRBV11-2,TGTGCCAGCAGCTTCATTAATGAAAAACTGTTTTTT,CASSFINEKLFF
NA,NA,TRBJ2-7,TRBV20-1,TGCAGTGCTAGAGTTGGGGGCCTCTACGAGCAGTACTTC,CSARVGGLYEQYF
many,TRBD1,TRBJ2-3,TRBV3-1,TGTGCCAGCAGCCTCCAGGGGGCGCGTCGTTCAGATACGCAGTATTTT,CASSLQGARRSDTQYF
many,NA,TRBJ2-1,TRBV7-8,TGTGCCAGCAGCTTATTGCGGGGGCAGGGATCATACAATGAGCAGTTCTTC,CASSLLRGQGSYNEQFF
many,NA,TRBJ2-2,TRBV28,TGTGCCAGCAGTTTGTTGGGGGCGCTTACCGGGGAGCTGTTTTTT,CASSLLGALTGELFF
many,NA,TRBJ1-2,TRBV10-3,TGTGCCATCAGGGACACTAACTATGGCTACACCTTC,CAIRDTNYGYTF
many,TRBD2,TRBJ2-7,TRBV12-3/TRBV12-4,TGTGCCAGCAACCCCACTAGCGGGAGTAACGAGCAGTACTTC,CASNPTSGSNEQYF
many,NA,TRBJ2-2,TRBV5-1,TGCGCCAGCAGCTGGGGACACAGGAACACCGGGGAGCTGTTTTTT,CASSWGHRNTGELFF
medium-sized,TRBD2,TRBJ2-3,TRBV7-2,TGTGCCAGCAGCCCCATCGGGGGGGGCACCCCAGATACGCAGTATTTT,CASSPIGGGTPDTQYF
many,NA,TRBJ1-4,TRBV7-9,TGTGCCAGCAGCTGGAAGGACTTCGGCGAAAAACTGTTTTTT,CASSWKDFGEKLFF
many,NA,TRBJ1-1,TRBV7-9,TGTGCCAGCAGCCAATCGGACAGACTGAACACTGAAGCTTTCTTT,CASSQSDRLNTEAFF
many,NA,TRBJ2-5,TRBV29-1,TGCAGCGTTGGAGGGGAAGGGACCCAGTACTTC,CSVGGEGTQYF
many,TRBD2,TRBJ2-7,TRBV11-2,TGTGCCAGCAGCGGGACTACCTACGAGCAGTACTTC,CASSGTTYEQYF
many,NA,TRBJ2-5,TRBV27,TGTGCCAGCGGAGTTAAAGAGACCCAGTACTTC,CASGVKETQYF
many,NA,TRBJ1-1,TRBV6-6,TGTGCCAGCAGTTCCGCGCAGGGGTTCACTGAAGCTTTCTTT,CASSSAQGFTEAFF
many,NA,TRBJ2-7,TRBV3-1,TGTGCCAGCAGGGACGCAGGGGGGGGACCCGACTCCTACGAGCAGTACTTC,CASRDAGGGPDSYEQYF
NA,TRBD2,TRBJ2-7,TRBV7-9,TGTGCCAGCAGCCCAAGCGGGAGGTTACTCCACGAGCAGTACTTC,CASSPSGRLLHEQYF
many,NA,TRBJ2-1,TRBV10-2,TGCGCCAGCAGTGAGGGCCAAATAAGATACAATGAGCAGTTCTTC,CASSEGQIRYNEQFF
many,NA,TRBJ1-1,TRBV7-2,TGTGCCAGCACCCTCAACCCGAACACTGAAGCTTTCTTT,CASTLNPNTEAFF
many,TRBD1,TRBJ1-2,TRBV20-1,TGCAGTGCGCCCGGGACAGGACAAAATGGCTACACCTTC,CSAPGTGQNGYTF
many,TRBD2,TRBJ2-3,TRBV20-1,TGCAGTGCTAGTAAACTAGCGGAGAAGACAGATACGCAGTATTTT,CSASKLAEKTDTQYF
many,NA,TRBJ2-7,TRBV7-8,TGTGCCAGCAGCCACACCCCCTGGACAGCCCCCTACGAGCAGTACTTC,CASSHTPWTAPYEQYF
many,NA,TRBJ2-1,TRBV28,TGTGCCAGCAGTAATCCCCGGGACCTCTCCTACAATGAGCAGTTCTTC,CASSNPRDLSYNEQFF
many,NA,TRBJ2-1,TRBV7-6,TGTGCCAGCAGCAACCCTAAGGGCGAAAGCTCCTACAATGAGCAGTTCTTC,CASSNPKGESSYNEQFF